This T cell receptor (beta chain) was captured by sequencing in a study of cytomegalovirus exposure and HLA in healthy donors. Overall study context: The Caucasian-associated ancestry cluster contained about 80% of the 398 genotyped donors. The study's findings and limits: TCR beta chains associated with HLA were, in a later analysis, more clonally expanded than equally common others.

With 60 Vbeta and 13 Jbeta primers, the PCR was carried out. Repertoires were generated with immunoSEQ multiplex PCR, while TCRdb's copy carries only in-frame clones and drops some. Of 180,000 or so clones listed, just over 75% are singletons. Samples came from healthy bone marrow donors. CDR1 LGHNT and CDR2 FRNRAP come from the germline V gene. J lost 6 bases, V lost 2 bases, and 12 bases had no gene match. The CDR3 totals 16 residues. Note on this clone: Its antigen is undetermined.

This TCR was recovered from a man aged 18 to 29 in good health and CMV-seronegative. V usage is TRBV12-5 and J usage is TRBJ1-2; 7 nucleotides line up with TRBD1. The specimen sequenced was PBMCs. CDR3 coding DNA: TGTGCTAGTGGTTTGCCCGACCAACAGGGGTGGAATGGCTACACCTTC. Encoded protein: CASGLPDQQGWNGYTF.